The rows below give T cell receptor beta chains drawn from one sample of a study of cytomegalovirus exposure and HLA in healthy donors. Generated by immunoSEQ multiplex PCR, the TCRdb table keeps only in-frame clones and is missing some. The clone table shows more than 55,000 clones, with the ten largest holding about 4.5%. What was sequenced was PBMCs. The receptors derive from a woman in her forties in good health and CMV-seropositive. CDR3s include the opening cysteine and the closing phenylalanine or tryptophan. A D gene is named only where the DNA matches it firmly.

d_call	v_call	j_call	cdr3_aa	cdr3_nt
NA	TRBV5-4	TRBJ1-2	CASFAGDGNYGYTF	TGTGCCAGCTTCGCCGGGGATGGCAACTATGGCTACACCTTC
TRBD2	TRBV7-3	TRBJ2-7	CASSLRGGTSASYEQYF	TGTGCCAGCAGCTTAAGGGGCGGAACTAGCGCGTCCTACGAGCAGTACTTC
NA	TRBV19	TRBJ1-1	CASIQGGTEAFF	TGTGCCAGTATTCAGGGTGGGACTGAAGCTTTCTTT
TRBD2	TRBV29-1	TRBJ2-1	CSVPIRDYSYNEQFF	TGCAGCGTTCCGATACGGGACTACTCCTACAATGAGCAGTTCTTC
TRBD1	TRBV13	TRBJ2-1	CASSFLGTGKPNEQFF	TGTGCCAGCAGCTTCCTGGGGACAGGGAAACCCAATGAGCAGTTCTTC
TRBD1	TRBV18	TRBJ1-2	CASSATGLGYTF	TGTGCCAGCTCAGCGACAGGGCTTGGCTACACCTTC
TRBD1	TRBV2	TRBJ1-1	CASRGQGGMNTEAFF	TGTGCCAGCAGGGGTCAGGGGGGAATGAACACTGAAGCTTTCTTT
TRBD1	TRBV7-2	TRBJ2-5	CASSYRGLGETQYF	TGTGCCAGCAGCTACAGGGGGCTGGGGGAGACCCAGTACTTC
NA	TRBV6-1	TRBJ2-1	CASSTHDTREQFF	TGTGCCAGCAGTACCCACGACACAAGAGAGCAGTTCTTC
TRBD1	TRBV28	TRBJ1-2	CASSPGGAGQGATYGYTF	TGTGCCAGCAGTCCCGGCGGGGCGGGACAGGGGGCAACCTATGGCTACACCTTC
TRBD1	TRBV5-1	TRBJ1-2	CASSREGQDYGYTF	TGCGCCAGCAGCAGGGAGGGACAGGACTATGGCTACACCTTC
TRBD1	TRBV6-1	TRBJ2-1	CASSAPGQGTSYNEQFF	TGTGCCAGCAGTGCCCCGGGACAGGGAACCTCCTACAATGAGCAGTTCTTC
TRBD1	TRBV19	TRBJ1-5	CASGGQGRHQPQHF	TGTGCCAGTGGGGGACAGGGGAGGCATCAGCCCCAGCATTTT
NA	TRBV4-3	TRBJ1-6	CASSQDLRAGNSPLHF	TGCGCCAGCAGCCAAGATCTGAGGGCTGGGAATTCACCCCTCCACTTT
NA	TRBV5-1	TRBJ2-2	CASSLPIGREVSSTGELFF	TGCGCCAGCAGCTTGCCTATAGGCAGGGAGGTTTCCAGCACCGGGGAGCTGTTTTTT
NA	TRBV11-2	TRBJ1-6	CASSSGTLSSYNSPLHF	TGTGCCAGCAGCTCCGGGACACTTAGCTCCTATAATTCACCCCTCCACTTT
TRBD1	TRBV6-1	TRBJ1-2	CASRGTVANYGYTF	TGTGCCAGCAGGGGGACAGTAGCTAACTATGGCTACACCTTC
TRBD1	TRBV18	TRBJ2-5	CASSPDRAFQETQYF	TGTGCCAGCTCACCAGACAGGGCATTTCAAGAGACCCAGTACTTC
TRBD1	TRBV5-1	TRBJ2-2	CASSWTGGSTGELFF	TGCGCCAGCAGCTGGACAGGAGGTTCCACCGGGGAGCTGTTTTTT
TRBD2	TRBV28	TRBJ2-5	CASSLKLATQETQYF	TGTGCCAGCAGTTTAAAACTAGCGACCCAAGAGACCCAGTACTTC
TRBD1	TRBV6-4	TRBJ1-2	CASSDGPTGGLYGYTF	TGTGCCAGCAGTGATGGTCCGACAGGGGGGTTATATGGCTACACCTTC
TRBD1	TRBV18	TRBJ1-2	CASSIDRAYPYGYTF	TGTGCCAGCTCAATCGACAGGGCTTACCCCTATGGCTACACCTTC
NA	TRBV10-1	TRBJ2-7	CASNPGHSSYEQYF	TGCGCCAGCAACCCGGGTCATAGCTCCTACGAGCAGTACTTC
NA	TRBV4-3	TRBJ1-1	CASSHTVPNTEAFF	TGCGCCAGCAGCCATACAGTTCCGAACACTGAAGCTTTCTTT
NA	TRBV6-1	TRBJ1-5	CASEQRGARQPQHF	TGTGCCAGCGAGCAGCGGGGGGCACGGCAGCCCCAGCATTTT
NA	TRBV9	TRBJ1-2	CASSASGQSPSNYGYTF	TGTGCCAGCAGCGCCTCCGGACAGAGTCCTTCTAACTATGGCTACACCTTC
NA	TRBV6-5	TRBJ1-2	CASSYSWDTQNYGYTF	TGTGCCAGCAGTTACTCCTGGGACACCCAGAACTATGGCTACACCTTC
NA	TRBV10-3	TRBJ1-2	CAISAAFTETNYGYTF	TGTGCCATCAGTGCTGCCTTCACAGAAACTAACTATGGCTACACCTTC
TRBD2	TRBV4-1	TRBJ2-7	CASSQEAGLAVGEQYF	TGCGCCAGCAGCCAAGAGGCGGGACTAGCGGTGGGTGAGCAGTACTTC
NA	TRBV11-2	TRBJ2-2	CASASQNTGELFF	TGTGCCAGCGCTAGTCAGAACACCGGGGAGCTGTTTTTT
NA	TRBV23-1	TRBJ2-3	CASSQSPPNTDTQYF	TGCGCCAGCAGTCAATCCCCCCCTAACACAGATACGCAGTATTTT
NA	TRBV6-5	TRBJ1-5	CASTEDRNQPQHF	TGTGCCAGCACCGAGGACAGAAATCAGCCCCAGCATTTT
TRBD1	TRBV5-4	TRBJ2-4	CASSPDRVNIQYF	TGTGCCAGCAGCCCGGACAGGGTAAACATTCAGTACTTC